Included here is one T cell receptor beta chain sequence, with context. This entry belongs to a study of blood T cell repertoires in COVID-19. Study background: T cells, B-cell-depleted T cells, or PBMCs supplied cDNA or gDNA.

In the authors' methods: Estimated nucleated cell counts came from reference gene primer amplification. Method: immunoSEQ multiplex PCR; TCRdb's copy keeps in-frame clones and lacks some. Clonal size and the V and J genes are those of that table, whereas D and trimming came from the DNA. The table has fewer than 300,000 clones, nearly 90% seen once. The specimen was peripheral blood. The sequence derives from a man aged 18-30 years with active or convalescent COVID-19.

The DNA of the CDR3 is TGTGCCAGCAGTCCCCGGACAGATCTTAACTATGGCTACACCTTC. Its translation: CASSPRTDLNYGYTF. The V call is TRBV27, the J call TRBJ1-2, with a weak D call TRBD1 (6 bases). Germline CDR1 MNHEY, CDR2 SMNVEV (reference sequence). This CDR3 is built from 15 residues. V lost 5 bases and J lost 1, with 14 bases in between.